This TCR beta chain was documented in a study of T cell responses to AZD1222 COVID-19 vaccine. The J segment lost 7 bases and the V segment lost 7 bases, leaving 7 bases of the junction unmatched. CDR3 length: 13 residues. From germline, CDR1 is MNHEY and CDR2 SVGAGI. Study outcomes and limitations: Donors skewed white British and female; clonal diversity was possibly underestimated.

For this clone: Its matching antigen is unknown.

TCRdb's copy holds only in-frame clones and misses some; the assay was immunoSEQ multiplex PCR. The table lists 100,000 to 150,000 clones, 70% to 85% of them singletons, with about 25% in the top ten. The starting material was peripheral blood, obtained 28 days after the second AZD1222 dose. The gene calls are TRBV6-5 and TRBJ1-5; 7 bases align to TRBD1. The sequence derives from an adult who received the AZD1222 COVID-19 vaccine. The CDR3 region is CASKRGGGQPQHF. DNA for the CDR3: TGTGCCAGCAAACGAGGAGGGGGCCAGCCCCAGCATTTT.